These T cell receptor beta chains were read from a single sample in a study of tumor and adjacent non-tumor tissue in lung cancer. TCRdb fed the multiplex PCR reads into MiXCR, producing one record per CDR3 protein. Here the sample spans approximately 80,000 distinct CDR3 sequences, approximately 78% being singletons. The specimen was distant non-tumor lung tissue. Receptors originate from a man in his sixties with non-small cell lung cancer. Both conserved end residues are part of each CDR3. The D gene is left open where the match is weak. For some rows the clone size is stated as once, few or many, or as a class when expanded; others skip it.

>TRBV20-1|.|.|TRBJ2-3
CSPRRGPDTQYF
TGCAGTCCTAGGAGAGGACCTGATACGCAGTATTTT
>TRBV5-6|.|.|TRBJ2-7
CASSSTNRASYEQYF
TGTGCCAGCAGCTCGACTAACAGGGCTTCCTACGAGCAGTACTTC
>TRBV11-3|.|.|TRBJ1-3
CASSFGASTIYF
TGTGCTAGCAGCTTTGGAGCAAGCACCATATATTTT
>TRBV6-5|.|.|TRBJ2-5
CVSSLTRQIQENQYF
TGTGTCAGCAGTCTCACCCGACAGATCCAAGAGAACCAGTACTTC
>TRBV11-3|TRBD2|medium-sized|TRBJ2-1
CASSSLAGGYNEQFF
TGTGCCAGCAGCTCCCTAGCGGGAGGTTACAATGAGCAGTTCTTC
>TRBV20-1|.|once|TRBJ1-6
CSTRESYPYNSLLHF
TGCAGTACTAGAGAGTCTTACCCGTATAATTCACTCCTCCACTTT
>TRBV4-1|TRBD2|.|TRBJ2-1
CASSLVGGRAHEQSF
TGCGCCAGCAGCCTAGTGGGCGGGAGGGCCCATGAGCAGTCCTTC
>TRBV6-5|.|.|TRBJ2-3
CASIDKVGGADMQYF
TGTGCCAGCATAGACAAGGTCGGGGGCGCAGATATGCAGTATTTT
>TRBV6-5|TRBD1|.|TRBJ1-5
CASSRTGDGDSNRPQHF
TGTGCCAGCAGCAGGACAGGGGATGGCGATAGCAATCGGCCCCAGCATTTT
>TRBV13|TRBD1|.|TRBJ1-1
CAISRQGLQRAEAFF
TGTGCCATCAGCCGACAGGGCCTACAGCGTGCTGAAGCTTTCTTT
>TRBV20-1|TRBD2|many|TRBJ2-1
CSAMTSGGRQFF
TGCAGTGCTATGACTTCGGGGGGGCGGCAGTTCTTC
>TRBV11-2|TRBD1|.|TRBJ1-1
CVSSLTGDVGRNTEAFF
TGTGTCAGCAGCTTAACAGGGGATGTGGGTAGGAACACTGAAGCTTTCTTT
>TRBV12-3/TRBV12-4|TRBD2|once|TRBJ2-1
CASNPGTSGEQFF
TGTGCCAGCAATCCTGGGACTAGCGGTGAGCAATTCTTC
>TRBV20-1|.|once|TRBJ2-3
CSARKGGTDMQYF
TGCAGTGCTAGGAAGGGAGGGACAGATATGCAGTATTTT
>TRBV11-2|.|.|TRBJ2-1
CVGSLEGYNEQFF
TGTGTCGGCAGCTTAGAAGGTTACAATGAGCAGTTCTTC
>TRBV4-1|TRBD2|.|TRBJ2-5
CASGQDRLAGEWETQYF
TGCGCCAGCGGCCAAGATCGCCTAGCGGGGGAGTGGGAGACCCAGTACTTC
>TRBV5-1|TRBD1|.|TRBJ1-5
CASSLDPGQGLPHHF
TGCGCCAGCAGCTTGGATCCGGGACAGGGTCTGCCCCATCATTTT
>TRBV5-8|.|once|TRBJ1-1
CASNLRRETEAFF
TGTGCCAGCAACTTGAGGCGGGAGACTGAAGCTTTCTTT
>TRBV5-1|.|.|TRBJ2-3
CASSTDVGATETQYF
TGCGCCAGCAGCACTGATGTAGGGGCCACAGAAACGCAGTATTTT
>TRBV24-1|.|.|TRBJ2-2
CDTSPASTQRTVELFF
TGTGACACCAGTCCCGCAAGCACACAGAGGACCGTGGAGCTGTTTTTT
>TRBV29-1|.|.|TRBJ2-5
CNVVGEGGGETQYF
TGCAACGTTGTGGGAGAGGGAGGTGGAGAGACCCAGTACTTC
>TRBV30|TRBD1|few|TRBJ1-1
CAWQTGAAAEAFF
TGTGCCTGGCAGACAGGGGCCGCAGCTGAAGCTTTCTTT
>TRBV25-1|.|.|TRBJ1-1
CASSERRATEAFF
TGTGCCAGCAGTGAAAGGCGGGCCACTGAAGCTTTCTTT
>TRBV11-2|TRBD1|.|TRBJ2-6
CASSLVPKDRPSGTNVVTF
TGTGCCAGCAGCTTAGTTCCAAAGGACAGGCCCTCCGGGACCAACGTCGTGACTTTC
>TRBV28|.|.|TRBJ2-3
CTSGFLSGTDTQYF
TGCACCAGCGGTTTCCTTAGCGGCACAGATACGCAGTATTTT
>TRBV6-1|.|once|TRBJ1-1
CASTSGRLKTEAFF
TGTGCCAGCACGTCGGGACGTCTAAAGACTGAAGCTTTCTTT
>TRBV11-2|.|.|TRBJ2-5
CASSSTKGRPKETQYF
TGTGCCAGCAGCTCCACAAAGGGAAGGCCAAAGGAGACCCAGTACTTC
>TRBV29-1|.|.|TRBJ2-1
CSGAPLRGCYNEQFF
TGTAGCGGAGCCCCGTTGCGAGGGTGTTACAATGAGCAGTTCTTC
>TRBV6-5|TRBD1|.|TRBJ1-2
CVSSNYGQGNYGYTF
TGTGTCAGCAGTAACTACGGACAGGGAAACTATGGCTACACCTTC